These 2 T cell receptor beta chains share one sample of origin, sequenced in a study of blood T cell repertoires in COVID-19. The protocol was immunoSEQ multiplex PCR, while the TCRdb copy is restricted to in-frame clones and leaves out a portion. Of about 120,000 clones listed, 81% were seen once; the top ten hold about 10%. Sequencing used peripheral blood. The receptors originated from a human donor in a cohort sampled during active COVID-19.

The rearrangement links TRBV28 to TRBJ1-2; D might be TRBD1 (6 bases). Germline-derived CDR1 and CDR2 are MDHEN and SYDVKM. V was pared by 5 bases and J by 2 bases, with 9 bases between. This CDR3 has 13 residues. The DNA of the CDR3 is TGTGCCAGCAGTGACAGGAGCAACTATGGCTACACCTTC. This codes for CASSDRSNYGYTF.

The rearrangement links TRBV6-2 or TRBV6-3 to TRBJ2-7, with 12 positions matching TRBD2. The CDR3 runs 15 residues. V shed 2 bases and J 2 bases; nucleotides not matched to a gene: 1. Germline CDR1 MNHEY, CDR2 SVGEGT. The CDR3 DNA follows: TGTGCCAGCAGTTACGCTAGCGGGAGGGCCTACGAGCAGTACTTC. Encoded protein: CASSYASGRAYEQYF.